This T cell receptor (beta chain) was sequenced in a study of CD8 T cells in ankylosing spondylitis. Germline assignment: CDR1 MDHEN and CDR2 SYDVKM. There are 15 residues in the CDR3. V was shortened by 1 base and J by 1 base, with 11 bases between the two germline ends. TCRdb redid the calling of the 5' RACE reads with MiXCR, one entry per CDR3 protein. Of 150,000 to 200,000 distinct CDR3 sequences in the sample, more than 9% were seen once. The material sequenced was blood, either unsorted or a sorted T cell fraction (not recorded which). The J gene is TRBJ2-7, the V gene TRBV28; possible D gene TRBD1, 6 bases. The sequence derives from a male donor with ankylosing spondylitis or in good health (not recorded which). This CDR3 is CASSLLGGRSYEQYF. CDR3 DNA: TGTGCCAGCAGTTTATTAGGGGGTCGGTCCTACGAGCAGTACTTC.